The subject of this entry is one T cell receptor beta chain. CDR3 length equals 11 residues. Germline CDR1 MDHEN, CDR2 SYDVKM. Between the trimmed V and J ends, which lost 4 bases and 7 bases, there was a span of 4 bases. The source of the sample is a study of blood T cell repertoires in COVID-19. Turning to the study itself: Whether acute or convalescent, the COVID-19 samples came from the United States, Italy and Spain.

Adults between about 18 and 89 years of age took part from under 25 US areas. The recovered donors of Cohort 3 showed two negative PCRs, clearance, or symptom resolution. How the authors handled the data: Nucleated cell number was recorded as an estimate derived from reference gene primer amplification. Method: immunoSEQ multiplex PCR; TCRdb's copy keeps in-frame clones and lacks some. For V, J and clone size, that table is used; D and trimming come from the DNA. The table lists roughly 300,000 clones, 75% to 95% of them singletons. The chain carries TRBV28 and TRBJ1-4; no definite D call. The sequencing sample was made of PBMCs or T cells enriched from blood (not recorded which). This receptor was obtained from a woman aged 25 to 39 who had recovered from COVID-19. The CDR3 reads CASSSGEKLFF. The CDR3 DNA reads TGTGCCAGCAGTTCGGGTGAAAAACTGTTTTTT.